These 27 T cell receptor beta chains were sequenced from one sample in a study of T cell changes during pregnancy in multiple sclerosis. Libraries were prepared by immunoSEQ multiplex PCR; TCRdb keeps only in-frame clonotypes and omits some of them. The sample lists some 120,000 clones; 95% to 98% were seen once. The sequencing here drew on peripheral blood, taken after pregnancy. Receptor source: a female donor with multiple sclerosis, enrolled in a pregnancy study.

Only one count was recorded for this clone. The gene calls are TRBV30 and TRBJ2-3, with 8 positions matching TRBD1. With 5 bases clipped from V and 4 bases from J, the junction kept 11 bases outside the gene matches. Looked up from germline, CDR1 is GTSNPN and CDR2 is SVGIG (reference sequence). This CDR3 comprises 15 residues. The CDR3 region is CAWAGQGLVSDTQYF. CDR3 sequence (DNA): TGTGCCTGGGCAGGACAGGGCCTTGTTTCAGATACGCAGTATTTT.

The chain combines TRBV9 with TRBJ2-3; 10 nucleotides agree with TRBD2. Trimming took 4 bases from V and 3 from J; bases not matched to a gene: 5. The germline CDR1 and CDR2 sequences are SGDLS and YYNGEE. The CDR3 sequence is 15 residues long. CDR3: CASSPLAGETDTQYF. The CDR3 DNA is TGTGCCAGCAGCCCCCTAGCGGGAGAAACAGATACGCAGTATTTT. Looking up the rest from reference TRBV9 and TRBJ2-3 gives the full variable domain: DSGVTQTPKHLITATGQRVTLRCSPRSGDLSVYWYQQSLDQGLQFLIQYYNGEERAKGNILERFSAQQFPDLHSELNLSSLELGDSALYFCASSPLAGETDTQYFGPGTRLTVL.

The CDR3 loop is CASSYSREALEQFF. In DNA form, the CDR3 reads TGTGCCAGCAGTTACTCTCGGGAAGCCCTTGAGCAGTTCTTC. The chain employs TRBV6-5 and TRBJ2-1; a weak D match, TRBD2 (5 bases). The CDR3 runs 14 residues. Trimming pared 0 bases from V and 9 bases from J, leaving 12 bases between. The germline V gene has CDR1 MNHEY and CDR2 SVGAGI.

The V call is TRBV5-1, the J call TRBJ2-7; 11 positions agree with TRBD2. The CDR3 length is 15 residues. The trim removed 4 bases at V and 5 bases at J, leaving 8 bases unmatched. Germline values: CDR1 SGHRS, CDR2 YFSETQ. The CDR3 protein is CASSVTSGSFHEQYF. CDR3 nucleotides: TGCGCCAGCAGCGTCACTAGCGGGAGTTTCCACGAGCAGTACTTC.

The rearrangement uses TRBV11-2 and TRBJ2-5; TRBD2 agrees at 10 bases. The CDR3 runs to 16 residues. J lost 1 base, V lost 5 bases, and 7 bases had no gene match. Germline V lookup: CDR1 SGHAT, CDR2 FQNNGV. CDR3 amino acids: CASSPGLAGVQETQYF. In nucleotides, the CDR3 is TGTGCCAGCAGCCCCGGGCTAGCGGGAGTCCAAGAGACCCAGTACTTC.

The chain carries TRBV5-1 and TRBJ2-3, with 7 bases fitting TRBD2. Unmatched junction bases numbered 5, after V lost 0 bases and J lost 4 bases. This CDR3 is built from 15 residues. The germline CDR1 and CDR2 sequences are SGHRS and YFSETQ. CDR3 sequence: CASSLERGPSDTQYF. CDR3 coding DNA: TGCGCCAGCAGCTTGGAGCGGGGTCCATCAGATACGCAGTATTTT.

This chain links TRBV4-1 with TRBJ1-1, with TRBD1 identical over 12 bases. This CDR3 comprises 19 residues. CDR1 is MGHRA and CDR2 is YSYEKL in the germline V gene. The V segment lost 2 bases and the J segment 3 bases; nucleotides outside the gene matches: 13. The CDR3 spells CASSQPSPGQGAGDTEAFF. The CDR3 DNA is TGCGCCAGCAGCCAACCTTCACCGGGACAGGGGGCCGGAGACACTGAAGCTTTCTTT.

The chain carries TRBV27 and TRBJ2-1, with TRBD2 identical over 10 bases. From germline, CDR1 is MNHEY and CDR2 SMNVEV (reference sequence). After removal of 4 bases from V and 8 bases from J, the junction contained 5 bases not matched to a gene. The CDR3 runs 14 residues. The CDR3 reads CASSSSGSGDEQFF. Written as DNA, the CDR3 is TGTGCCAGCAGTTCTAGCGGGAGTGGGGATGAGCAGTTCTTC.

This clone occurred once. This chain joins TRBV19 and TRBJ2-1, with D maybe TRBD2 (6 bases). CDR1 and CDR2 (germline): LNHDA, SQIVND (reference sequence). The CDR3 is made up of 16 amino acids. The V gene lost 7 bases and the J gene lost 0 bases, with 16 bases spanning the gap. CDR3: CASTPEGTGSYNEQFF. As DNA, the CDR3 is TGTGCCAGTACTCCGGAGGGTACAGGCTCCTACAATGAGCAGTTCTTC. The full variable domain, with the rest looked up from reference TRBV19 and TRBJ2-1, is DGGITQSPKYLFRKEGQNVTLSCEQNLNHDAMYWYRQDPGQGLRLIYYSQIVNDFQKGDIAEGYSVSREKKESFPLTVTSAQKNPTAFYLCASTPEGTGSYNEQFFGPGTRLTVL.

The CDR3: CASSLPRGGLDTDTQYF. In nucleotides, the CDR3 is TGTGCCAGCAGCTTGCCGAGGGGGGGACTAGACACAGATACGCAGTATTTT. The gene calls are TRBV7-2 and TRBJ2-3, with 8 bases lining up with TRBD2. After removal of 3 bases from V and 2 bases from J, the junction contained 10 bases not matched to a gene. CDR3 size: 17 residues. Germline V gene sequence: CDR1 SGHTA, CDR2 FQGNSA.

This clone appeared a single time. CDR3 DNA sequence: TGTGCCAGCAGCTGGGGAGGGCCCTACGAGCAGTACTTC. Encoded protein: CASSWGGPYEQYF. The V gene is TRBV5-6, the J gene TRBJ2-7, with TRBD2 matching 7 bases. Germline-derived CDR1 and CDR2 are SGHDT and YYEEEE. CDR3 size: 13 residues. Unmatched junction bases numbered 2, after V lost 3 bases and J lost 2 bases.

The chain joins TRBV5-4 to TRBJ2-1; D unclear. Germline CDR1 and CDR2: SGHNT and YYREEE (reference sequence). This CDR3 comprises 13 residues. The germline V and J ends were trimmed by 0 bases and 6 bases, with 7 bases remaining between them. CDR3 coding DNA: TGTGCCAGCAGCTTGGAGCCGCTCAATGAGCAGTTCTTC. This gives the protein CASSLEPLNEQFF.

The chain is built from TRBV5-8 and TRBJ2-5; D is perhaps TRBD1 (5 bases). Between the trimmed V and J ends, which lost 2 bases and 5 bases, there was a span of 13 bases. This CDR3 is built from 14 residues. Germline V gene data show CDR1 as SGHTS and CDR2 as YDEGEE. The CDR3 sequence: CASSLGASRETQYF. The CDR3 region has the DNA TGTGCCAGCAGCTTAGGGGCTTCCCGGGAGACCCAGTACTTC.

The count of this clone is one. The CDR3 nucleotides read TGTGCCAGCAGCTTAGTTCCAGGGAAGACCGGGGAGCTGTTTTTT. It translates to CASSLVPGKTGELFF. The V and J genes are TRBV7-9 and TRBJ2-2; a weak D match, TRBD1 (5 bases). Looked up from germline, CDR1 is SEHNR and CDR2 is FQNEAQ (reference sequence). The germline V and J ends were trimmed by 1 base and 5 bases, with 11 bases remaining between them. The length of the CDR3 is 15 residues.

V and J are TRBV19 and TRBJ2-7, with D perhaps TRBD1 (6 bases). The CDR3 spans 14 residues. Trimming took 4 bases from V and 0 from J, leaving 10 bases between them. The V gene's germline CDR1 is LNHDA and CDR2 SQIVND (reference sequence). The CDR3 loop reads CASSNTGISYEQYF. The CDR3 region has the DNA TGTGCCAGTAGTAACACAGGGATCTCCTACGAGCAGTACTTC.

Note on this clone: A read error may account for a junction end that differs from germline. The rearrangement links TRBV4-2 to TRBJ2-7; 7 bases are shared with TRBD1. The germline CDR1 and CDR2 sequences are LGHNA and YNFKEQ. The CDR3 sequence is 13 residues long. The CDR3 region is CASSQRLQGQASF. The DNA of the CDR3 is TGTGCCAGCAGCCAAAGGTTACAGGGGCAGGCATCCTTC.

The J gene is TRBJ1-2, the V gene TRBV7-2; a weak D match, TRBD1 (6 bases). Germline V gene lookup returns CDR1 SGHTA and CDR2 FQGNSA. The CDR3 contains 13 residues. V was clipped by 5 bases and J by 5 bases, with 12 bases between them. The CDR3 region has the DNA TGTGCCAGCAGCCCTGACAGGAGGTATGGCTACACCTTC. This translates into CASSPDRRYGYTF.

The chain joins TRBV27 to TRBJ2-1, with 14 bases identical to TRBD2. V gave up 5 bases and J gave up 6 bases; unmatched junction bases: 18. The CDR3 covers 20 residues. Per germline, CDR1 MNHEY and CDR2 SMNVEV (reference sequence). This CDR3 is CASSPPPGLAGVVGSNEQFF. CDR3 coding DNA: TGTGCCAGCAGTCCACCACCGGGACTAGCGGGAGTAGTAGGTAGCAATGAGCAGTTCTTC.

The J gene is TRBJ1-1, the V gene TRBV7-2; D uncertain. Trimming removed 2 bases at V and 5 bases at J, with 6 bases between. Germline CDR1 and CDR2: SGHTA and FQGNSA. The CDR3 is 12 residues long. CDR3 amino acids: CASSLRGTEAFF. As DNA, the CDR3 is TGTGCCAGCAGCTTAAGAGGGACTGAAGCTTTCTTT.

The chain recombines TRBV4-2 with TRBJ1-2, with D possibly being TRBD1 (5 bases). V lost 0 bases and J lost 1, with 6 bases in between. The CDR3 totals 14 residues. Germline V CDR1 and CDR2: LGHNA, YNFKEQ. CDR3 sequence (DNA): TGTGCCAGCAGCCAAGATAGGGGTAACTATGGCTACACCTTC. Translating gives CASSQDRGNYGYTF.

The genes are TRBV21-1 and TRBJ2-7; no DNA check was done on the table's D call, TRBD1. TRBV21-1 is a pseudogene. The CDR3 is 15 residues long. The CDR3 DNA reads as TGTGCCAGCAGCAAAGGGGGCAGGGGTCTTTACGAGCAGTACTTC. This translates into CASSKGGRGLYEQYF.

The rearrangement joins TRBV28 to TRBJ2-5; 8 bases agree with TRBD1. This CDR3 contains 14 residues. Germline V gene data show CDR1 as MDHEN and CDR2 as SYDVKM. Germline trimming cut 6 bases from V and 9 bases from J; bases unmatched to any gene: 12. CDR3: CASSRGQALGAQYF. DNA of the CDR3: TGTGCCAGCAGCCGGGGACAGGCCCTAGGGGCCCAGTACTTC.

The chain is built from TRBV27 and TRBJ1-1; no definite D call. Germline lookup yields CDR1 MNHEY and CDR2 SMNVEV (reference sequence). This CDR3 region has 12 residues. Trimming shortened V by 2 bases and J by 7 bases, and 8 bases separated the two germline ends. The chain's CDR3 is CASSLNAGEAFF. Here the CDR3 DNA reads TGTGCCAGCAGTTTAAATGCGGGTGAAGCTTTCTTT.

V gene TRBV5-1 combines with J gene TRBJ2-5, with a weak D call TRBD2 (5 bases). Trimming removed 0 bases at V and 1 base at J, with 7 bases between. Germline loops: CDR1 SGHRS, CDR2 YFSETQ. The CDR3 length is 14 residues. As DNA, the CDR3 is TGCGCCAGCAGCTTGGCCGGGGTCCAAGAGACCCAGTACTTC. This codes for CASSLAGVQETQYF.

The chain is built from TRBV7-8 and TRBJ2-3, with D tentatively TRBD1 (6 bases). The V gene lost 5 bases and the J gene lost 2 bases, with 17 bases spanning the gap. Germline CDR1 and CDR2: SGHVS and FQNEAQ. This CDR3 is built from 16 residues. The CDR3 here is CASSPGRGFPTDTQYF. DNA of the CDR3: TGTGCCAGCAGCCCAGGCAGGGGCTTCCCCACAGATACGCAGTATTTT. The full variable domain, its missing parts supplied by reference TRBV7-8 and TRBJ2-3, is GAGVSQSPRYKVAKRGQDVALRCDPISGHVSLFWYQQALGQGPEFLTYFQNEAQLDKSGLPSDRFFAERPEGSVSTLKIQRTQQEDSAVYLCASSPGRGFPTDTQYFGPGTRLTVL.

The chain uses TRBV11-2 and TRBJ2-7; the match to TRBD1 covers 8 bases. The CDR3 extends over 13 amino acids. CDR1 and CDR2 from the germline V gene are SGHAT and FQNNGV. V lost 4 bases to trimming and J lost 9 bases; unmatched junction nucleotides: 8. CDR3: CASSSDRVSTQYF. The CDR3, as DNA: TGTGCCAGCAGCTCGGACAGGGTTTCTACGCAGTACTTC.

The chain couples TRBV10-3 to TRBJ1-2; D gene uncertain. V was clipped by 3 bases and J by 14 bases, with 16 bases between them. This CDR3 is 12 amino acids long. CDR1 ENHRY and CDR2 SYGVKD come from the germline V gene. The CDR3 bases are TGTGCCATCAGTGATCTGCGGGTGTTAGGGACCTTC. Translating gives CAISDLRVLGTF.